This entry concerns a single TCR beta chain. At least ten counts were recorded for this clonotype. Its binding antigen is unknown. Base qualities are not recorded, but no much larger clone differs from it by a single base. The data were taken from a study of T cells in Graves' hyperthyroidism and ophthalmopathy (dated by TCRdb to between 2017 and 2020). Study-level background: Peripheral blood samples were taken at the time of initial diagnosis, prior to any treatment. After blood sampling, hyperthyroidism patients were treated with methimazole at a starting dose of 30 mg daily, and ophthalmopathy patients were treated with high-dose intravenous methylprednisolone. Whether ophthalmopathy could be predicted prospectively was tested in an independent validation cohort made up of about 20 hyperthyroidism patients plus 17 patients who later progressed to ophthalmopathy. The study also compared thyroid tissue and blood T-cell repertoires from about six Graves' hyperthyroidism patients. The paper reports TCR Vbeta CDR3 sequencing of 130 to 150 peripheral blood samples: 40 to 45 ophthalmopathy, under 85 hyperthyroidism and some 17 progressor patients. The 95 to 100 discovery patients were randomly split 7:3 into training and test sets. To identify distinguishing TCR V-J signatures, a discovery cohort of 100 or so patients was used, comprising roughly 45 with Graves' ophthalmopathy and around 57 with stable Graves' hyperthyroidism.

General findings and caveats noted by the study authors: During validation, the model predicted progression to ophthalmopathy a median of approximately 6 months ahead of onset, with just under 71% sensitivity and more than 72% specificity. Sample size was not statistically predetermined, and blinding of investigators to group allocation was not performed. Most expanded thyroid clonotypes (frequency above 0.001) were also detected in blood, a finding suggesting that blood repertoires may reflect thyroid immune responses. A model built on a 13 V-J signature distinguished ophthalmopathy from stable hyperthyroidism, reaching around 90% sensitivity and about 81% specificity in cross-validation and 80%/75% in testing.

Graves' hyperthyroidism was defined as stable when no progression to ophthalmopathy occurred over 18 months of follow-up. The hyperthyroidism patients were between 18 and 65 years old and newly diagnosed, with a disease duration of less than 2 months. Patients with uncontrolled infections, other autoimmune diseases, pregnancy or lactation were excluded. Diagnoses were established on the basis of clinical symptoms, serum thyroxine and TRAb, thyroid ultrasound, and orbital computed tomography. PBMCs were isolated from 8 to 10 ml of fresh peripheral blood by Ficoll-Paque density gradient centrifugation. Total RNA was extracted using Trizol reagent, and RNA quality was assessed on an Agilent 2100 Bioanalyzer. TCR beta CDR3 regions were amplified from RNA transcripts. The first round of RT-PCR for the TCR CDR3 was performed with the HTBI primer set and the Qiagen OneStep RT-PCR kit. The libraries were constructed in a second round of multiplex PCR and then size-selected and purified. Sequencing of the libraries was done on an Illumina HiSeq2000 using paired-end 100 bp reads. Per the authors' processing: SOAPnuke was used to process the raw data, removing reads that contained adapters or uncalled bases, had a mean Phred below 15, or lacked an exact match to the constant primer or identifier. High-quality paired reads were merged with COPE v1.2.5, and unique nucleotide sequences were defined as clonotypes. MiTCR v1.1 was used to align the clonotypes against IMGT TRBV, TRBD and TRBJ reference segments. The analysis was restricted to V-J combinations with a frequency above 0.0001, which together covered over 99% of the repertoires. A TCS score was defined as the ratio of F50 (clonal expansion) to E x V (chaos), with BLOSUM62-based TCRdist applied between CDR3 peptides within each V-J. Welch's t-statistics and random forest reduced just over 500 V-J features to 13, which were used in a naive Bayes classifier (R e1071). TCRdb redid the processing of the public reads, applying fastp at Q25 and MiXCR, and retained in-frame beta chains. Duplicate CDR3 protein sequences are folded into a single record with the most common DNA and genes. TCRdb assigned the V and J calls; the authors' analysis was not used. Within this sample are around 620,000 distinct CDR3 sequences, with around 16% of them counted one time only. About 3.8% of the sample goes to the ten largest clones.

From a lookup of the germline V gene (reference sequence), CDR1 and CDR2 are SEHNR and FQNEAQ. Trimming at the junction amounts to 5 bases on V and 5 bases on J, and the germline ends lie 18 bases apart. The CDR3 sequence holds 15 residues, the cysteine and phenylalanine included. The DNA shown is the 45-base CDR3, in frame from base 1. This TCR was sampled from a woman aged 25 to 39 with Graves' hyperthyroidism. Recombination joined TRBV7-9 with TRBJ1-1; the D gene is perhaps TRBD1, on 5 matching bases. Specimen: blood. The bases read TGTGCCAGCAGCATATCCCTGCAGGGATGGACTGAAGCTTTCTTT. It specifies CASSISLQGWTEAFF.